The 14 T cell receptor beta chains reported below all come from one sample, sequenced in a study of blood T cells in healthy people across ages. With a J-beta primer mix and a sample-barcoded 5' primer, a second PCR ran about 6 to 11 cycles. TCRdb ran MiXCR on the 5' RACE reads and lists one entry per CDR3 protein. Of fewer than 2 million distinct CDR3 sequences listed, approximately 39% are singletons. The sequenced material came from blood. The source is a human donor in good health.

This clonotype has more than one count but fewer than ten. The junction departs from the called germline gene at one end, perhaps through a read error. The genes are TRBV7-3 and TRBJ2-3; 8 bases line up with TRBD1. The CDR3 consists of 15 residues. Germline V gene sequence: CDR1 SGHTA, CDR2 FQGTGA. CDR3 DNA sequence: TGTGCCAGCAGTTTAACAGGGGGAGGTGGAGATACGCAGTATTTT. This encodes CASSLTGGGGDTQYF. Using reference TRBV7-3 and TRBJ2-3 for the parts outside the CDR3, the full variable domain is GAGVSQTPSNKVTEKGKYVELRCDPISGHTALYWYRQSLGQGPEFLIYFQGTGAADDSGLPNDRFFAVRPEGSVSTLKIQRTERGDSAVYLCASSLTGGGGDTQYFGPGTRLTVL.

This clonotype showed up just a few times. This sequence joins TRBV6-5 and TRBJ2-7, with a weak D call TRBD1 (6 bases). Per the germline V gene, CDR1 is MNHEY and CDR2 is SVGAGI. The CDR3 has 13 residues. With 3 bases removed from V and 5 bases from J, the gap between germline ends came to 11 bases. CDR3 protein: CASSYAQGDEQYF. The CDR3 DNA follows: TGTGCCAGCAGTTATGCACAGGGTGACGAGCAGTACTTC.

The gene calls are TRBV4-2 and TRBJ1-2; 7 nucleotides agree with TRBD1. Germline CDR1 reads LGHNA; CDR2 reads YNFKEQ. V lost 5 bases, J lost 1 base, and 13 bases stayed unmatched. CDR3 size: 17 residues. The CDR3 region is CASSGHPGQRLNYGYTF. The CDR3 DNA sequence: TGTGCCAGCAGCGGGCACCCGGGACAGAGACTTAACTATGGCTACACCTTC.

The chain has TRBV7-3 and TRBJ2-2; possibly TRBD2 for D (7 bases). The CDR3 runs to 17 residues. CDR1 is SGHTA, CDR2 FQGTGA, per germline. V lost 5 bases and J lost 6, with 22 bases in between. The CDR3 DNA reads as TGTGCCAGCAGCCCCCTGGGGGCGGGGGATTACGCCGGGGAGCTGTTTTTT. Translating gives CASSPLGAGDYAGELFF.

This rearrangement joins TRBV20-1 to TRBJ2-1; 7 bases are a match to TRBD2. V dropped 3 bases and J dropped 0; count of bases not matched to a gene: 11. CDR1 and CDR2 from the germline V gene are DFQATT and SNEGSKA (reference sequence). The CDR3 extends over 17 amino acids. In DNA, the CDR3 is TGCAGTGCTAGTGTGGGGGGGGGAGCCAGCTCCTACAATGAGCAGTTCTTC. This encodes CSASVGGGASSYNEQFF.

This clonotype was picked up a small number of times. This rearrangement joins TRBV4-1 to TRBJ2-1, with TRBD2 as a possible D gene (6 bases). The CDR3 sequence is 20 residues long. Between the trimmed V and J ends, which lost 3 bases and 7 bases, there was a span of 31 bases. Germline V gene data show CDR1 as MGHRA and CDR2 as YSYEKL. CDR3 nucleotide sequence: TGCGCCAGCAGCCAGGCCCAGGGAATAAATAACCGCGCAGGAGGGAATGAGCAGTTCTTC. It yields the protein CASSQAQGINNRAGGNEQFF.

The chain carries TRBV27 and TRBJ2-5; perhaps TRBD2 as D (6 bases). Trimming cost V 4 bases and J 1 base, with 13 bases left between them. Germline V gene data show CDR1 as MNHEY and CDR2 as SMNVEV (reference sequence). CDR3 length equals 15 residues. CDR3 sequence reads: CASSWGDSIQETQYF. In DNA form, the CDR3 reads TGTGCCAGCAGTTGGGGGGACTCCATCCAAGAGACCCAGTACTTC.

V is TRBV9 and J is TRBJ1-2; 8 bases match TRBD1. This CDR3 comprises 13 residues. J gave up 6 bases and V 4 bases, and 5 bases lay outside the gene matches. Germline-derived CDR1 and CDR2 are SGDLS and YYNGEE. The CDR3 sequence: CASSTWTGNGYTF. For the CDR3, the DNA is TGTGCCAGCAGCACGTGGACAGGGAATGGCTACACCTTC.

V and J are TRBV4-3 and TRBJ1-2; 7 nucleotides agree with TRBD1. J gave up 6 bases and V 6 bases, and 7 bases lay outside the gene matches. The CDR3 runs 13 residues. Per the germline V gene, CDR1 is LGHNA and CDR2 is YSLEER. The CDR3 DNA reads TGCGCCAGCAGTCGGGCGACAGGGAATGGCTACACCTTC. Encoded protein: CASSRATGNGYTF.

The CDR3 region has the DNA TGTGCCAGCAGCTGGACGACTAGCGGCTATGGCTACACCTTC. Translation: CASSWTTSGYGYTF. The chain joins TRBV12-3 or TRBV12-4 to TRBJ1-2, with D unresolved. V was clipped by 6 bases and J by 4 bases, with 15 bases between them. This CDR3 is 14 amino acids long.

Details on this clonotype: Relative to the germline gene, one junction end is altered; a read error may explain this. The CDR3 region is CAGSLGTGLNTQYF. The CDR3 bases are TGTGCCGGCAGCCTCGGGACAGGGTTAAATACGCAGTATTTT. V is TRBV7-3 and J is TRBJ2-3; TRBD1 aligns across 9 bases. Germline assignment: CDR1 SGHTA and CDR2 FQGTGA. There are 14 residues in the CDR3.

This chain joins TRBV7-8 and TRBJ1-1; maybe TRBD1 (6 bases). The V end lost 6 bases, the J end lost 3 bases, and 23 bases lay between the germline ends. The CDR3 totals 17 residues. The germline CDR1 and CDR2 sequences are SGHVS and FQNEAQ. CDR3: CASRPTLGRGFYTEAFF. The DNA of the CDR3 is TGTGCCAGCAGACCAACCTTAGGCAGGGGCTTCTACACTGAAGCTTTCTTT.

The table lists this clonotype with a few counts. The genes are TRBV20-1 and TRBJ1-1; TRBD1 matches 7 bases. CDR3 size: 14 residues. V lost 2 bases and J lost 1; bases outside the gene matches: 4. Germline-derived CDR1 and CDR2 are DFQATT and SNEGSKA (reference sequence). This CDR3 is CSARTRTGNTEAFF. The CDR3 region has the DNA TGCAGTGCTAGAACGAGGACAGGGAACACTGAAGCTTTCTTT.

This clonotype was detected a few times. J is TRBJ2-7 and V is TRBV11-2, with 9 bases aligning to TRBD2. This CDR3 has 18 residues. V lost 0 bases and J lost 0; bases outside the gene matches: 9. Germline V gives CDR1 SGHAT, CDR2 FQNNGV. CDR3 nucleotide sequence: TGTGCCAGCAGCTTAGAATTGGCGCTAGCGGGGTACTCCTACGAGCAGTACTTC. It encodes CASSLELALAGYSYEQYF.